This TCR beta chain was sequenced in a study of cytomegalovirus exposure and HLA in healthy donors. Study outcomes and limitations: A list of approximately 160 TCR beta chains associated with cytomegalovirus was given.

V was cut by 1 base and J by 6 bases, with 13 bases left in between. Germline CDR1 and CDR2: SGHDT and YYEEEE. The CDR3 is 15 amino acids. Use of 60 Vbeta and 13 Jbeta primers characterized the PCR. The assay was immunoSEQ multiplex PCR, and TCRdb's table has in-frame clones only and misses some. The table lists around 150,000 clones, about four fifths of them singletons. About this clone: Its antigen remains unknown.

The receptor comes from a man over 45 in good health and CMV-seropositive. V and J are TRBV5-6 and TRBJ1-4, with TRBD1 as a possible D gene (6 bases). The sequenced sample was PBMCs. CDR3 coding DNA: TGTGCCAGCAGCTTGTCGCAGGGGCGGGATGAAAAACTGTTTTTT. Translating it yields CASSLSQGRDEKLFF.